Listed below are T cell receptor beta chains from one sample, sequenced in a study of T cells in Graves' hyperthyroidism and ophthalmopathy. TCRdb reprocessed the multiplex PCR reads with MiXCR, giving one entry per CDR3 protein. Counted here are around 580,000 distinct CDR3 sequences, roughly a sixth occurring once; the ten biggest clones make up around 18%. Material: blood. Every receptor here comes from a woman in her late teens or twenties with Graves' hyperthyroidism. CDR3s include the opening cysteine and the closing phenylalanine or tryptophan. A D gene is named only where the DNA matches it firmly. Size is stated for part of the rows, as once, few or many counts, or as a class when the clone is expanded.

d_gene: .; v_gene: TRBV28; abundance: once; j_gene: TRBJ1-2; CDR3nt: TGTGCCAGCAGTTTGTATGGTCGGGGTGGCTACACCTTC; CDR3aa: CASSLYGRGGYTF
d_gene: .; v_gene: TRBV6-2/TRBV6-3; abundance: many; j_gene: TRBJ1-5; CDR3nt: TGTGCCAGCAGTTACGGCAGCCATCTTAATCAGCCCCAGCATTTT; CDR3aa: CASSYGSHLNQPQHF
d_gene: .; v_gene: TRBV6-2/TRBV6-3; abundance: .; j_gene: TRBJ2-2; CDR3nt: TGTGCCAGCACGACCAGCCCAATCACCGGGGAGCTGTTTTTT; CDR3aa: CASTTSPITGELFF
d_gene: TRBD1; v_gene: TRBV7-9; abundance: few; j_gene: TRBJ1-1; CDR3nt: TGTGCCAGCAGCCGGGCAGGGGGCGTGGGGAACACTGAAGCTTTCTTT; CDR3aa: CASSRAGGVGNTEAFF
d_gene: .; v_gene: TRBV6-1; abundance: many; j_gene: TRBJ1-2; CDR3nt: TGTGCCAGCACTGACAGCCACTATGGCTACACCTTC; CDR3aa: CASTDSHYGYTF
d_gene: .; v_gene: TRBV12-3/TRBV12-4; abundance: many; j_gene: TRBJ1-2; CDR3nt: TGTGCCAGCAGCCTTAAACCGTATGGCTACACCTTC; CDR3aa: CASSLKPYGYTF
d_gene: .; v_gene: TRBV27; abundance: .; j_gene: TRBJ2-3; CDR3nt: TGTGCCAGCAGTCCACCCTGGGTCAGCCAATTTACAGATACGCAGTGTTTT; CDR3aa: CASSPPWVSQFTDTQCF
d_gene: .; v_gene: TRBV7-9; abundance: .; j_gene: TRBJ2-5; CDR3nt: TGTGCCAGCAGGCCGCAGATTATAGAGACCCAGTACTTC; CDR3aa: CASRPQIIETQYF
d_gene: .; v_gene: TRBV15; abundance: few; j_gene: TRBJ1-5; CDR3nt: TGTGCCACCAGCGCCACGGTCGGAAGCAATCAGCCCCAGCATTTT; CDR3aa: CATSATVGSNQPQHF
d_gene: TRBD1; v_gene: TRBV9; abundance: few; j_gene: TRBJ2-1; CDR3nt: TGTGCCAGCAGCCCCCCGGGGACAGGGGGGAATGAGCAGTTCTTC; CDR3aa: CASSPPGTGGNEQFF
d_gene: TRBD1; v_gene: TRBV6-2/TRBV6-3; abundance: .; j_gene: TRBJ2-1; CDR3nt: TGTGCCAGCAGCTGGGACAGAAACAATAAGCAGTTCTTC; CDR3aa: CASSWDRNNKQFF
d_gene: TRBD2; v_gene: TRBV30; abundance: many; j_gene: TRBJ2-1; CDR3nt: TGTGCCTGGAGTGGGACTAGCGTTTACAATGAGCAGTTCTTC; CDR3aa: CAWSGTSVYNEQFF
d_gene: TRBD2; v_gene: TRBV7-8; abundance: many; j_gene: TRBJ2-7; CDR3nt: TGTGCCAGCAGCTTTAGCGGGAAGAACGGGCAGTACTTC; CDR3aa: CASSFSGKNGQYF
d_gene: .; v_gene: TRBV27; abundance: .; j_gene: TRBJ1-1; CDR3nt: TGTGCCAGCAGTTTTCCGACCGGAGACACTGAAGCTTTCTTT; CDR3aa: CASSFPTGDTEAFF
d_gene: TRBD2; v_gene: TRBV20-1; abundance: many; j_gene: TRBJ2-4; CDR3nt: TGCAGTGCTAAAGGACTAGCGGGATTGATCAAAAACATTCAGTACTTC; CDR3aa: CSAKGLAGLIKNIQYF
d_gene: .; v_gene: TRBV2; abundance: many; j_gene: TRBJ2-3; CDR3nt: TGTGCCAGCAGTGAGGGAAGTTCTTTTGGCACAGATACGCAGTATTTT; CDR3aa: CASSEGSSFGTDTQYF
d_gene: TRBD1; v_gene: TRBV7-9; abundance: once; j_gene: TRBJ2-2; CDR3nt: TGTGCCAGCAGCTCCACCGGAGTGACAGGGGCCGTTCGGGGGGAGCTGTTTTTT; CDR3aa: CASSSTGVTGAVRGELFF
d_gene: TRBD2; v_gene: TRBV20-1; abundance: many; j_gene: TRBJ2-7; CDR3nt: TGCAGTGCAAGCGGTTTGACTAGCGGGAGAAGTAGCCCCGAGCAGTACTTC; CDR3aa: CSASGLTSGRSSPEQYF
d_gene: TRBD2; v_gene: TRBV30; abundance: few; j_gene: TRBJ2-5; CDR3nt: TGTGCCTGGAGTGTACAAGGGAGGGGACTAGCGCTACAAGAGACCCAGTACTTC; CDR3aa: CAWSVQGRGLALQETQYF
d_gene: TRBD2; v_gene: TRBV20-1; abundance: few; j_gene: TRBJ2-1; CDR3nt: TGCAGTGCTAGAGAAGACGGGACTAGCGGGAGATCCTACAATGAGCAGTTCTTC; CDR3aa: CSAREDGTSGRSYNEQFF
d_gene: .; v_gene: TRBV7-9; abundance: .; j_gene: TRBJ2-4; CDR3nt: TGTGCCAGCAGCTTAGAATCGGTCGCCAAAAACATTCAGTACTTC; CDR3aa: CASSLESVAKNIQYF
d_gene: .; v_gene: TRBV20-1; abundance: few; j_gene: TRBJ1-3; CDR3nt: TGCAGTGCTATAGGGGGGGGCGCTCACTCTGGAAACACCATATATTTT; CDR3aa: CSAIGGGAHSGNTIYF
d_gene: .; v_gene: TRBV24-1; abundance: .; j_gene: TRBJ2-5; CDR3nt: TGTGCCACCAGTGAGGGGAAGTGGGCCCAGTACTTC; CDR3aa: CATSEGKWAQYF
d_gene: .; v_gene: TRBV5-1; abundance: .; j_gene: TRBJ1-6; CDR3nt: TGCGCCAGCAGCCCCGACAGATTCGAGGCCCTCCACTTT; CDR3aa: CASSPDRFEALHF
d_gene: .; v_gene: TRBV6-1; abundance: many; j_gene: TRBJ1-5; CDR3nt: TGTGCCAGCAGCCGGATTAATCAGCCCCAGCATTTT; CDR3aa: CASSRINQPQHF
d_gene: .; v_gene: TRBV5-1; abundance: few; j_gene: TRBJ2-7; CDR3nt: TGCGCCAGCAGCCCGGATAGAACCATCCACGAGCAGTACTTC; CDR3aa: CASSPDRTIHEQYF
d_gene: TRBD2; v_gene: TRBV11-3; abundance: .; j_gene: TRBJ2-2; CDR3nt: TGTGCCAGCAGCTTGATACTAGCGGGACACACCGGGGAGCTGTTTTTT; CDR3aa: CASSLILAGHTGELFF